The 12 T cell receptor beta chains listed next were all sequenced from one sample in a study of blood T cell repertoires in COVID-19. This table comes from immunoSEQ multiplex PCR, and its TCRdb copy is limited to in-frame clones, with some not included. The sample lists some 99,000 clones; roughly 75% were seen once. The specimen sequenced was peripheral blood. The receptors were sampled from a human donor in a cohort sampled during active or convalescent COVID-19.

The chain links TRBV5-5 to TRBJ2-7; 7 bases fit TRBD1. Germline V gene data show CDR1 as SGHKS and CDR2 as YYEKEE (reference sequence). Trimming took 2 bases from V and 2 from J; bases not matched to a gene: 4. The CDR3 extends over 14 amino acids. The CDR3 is CASSLRQGPYEQYF. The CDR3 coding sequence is TGTGCCAGCAGCTTAAGACAGGGCCCCTACGAGCAGTACTTC.

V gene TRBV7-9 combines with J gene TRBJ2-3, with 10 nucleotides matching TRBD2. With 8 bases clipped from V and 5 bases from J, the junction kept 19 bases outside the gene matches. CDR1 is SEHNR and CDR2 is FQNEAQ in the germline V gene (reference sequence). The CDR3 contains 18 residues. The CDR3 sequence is CASCFSGGALLLGDTQYF. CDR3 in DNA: TGTGCCAGCTGTTTCAGCGGGGGGGCGCTGCTTTTAGGAGATACGCAGTATTTT.

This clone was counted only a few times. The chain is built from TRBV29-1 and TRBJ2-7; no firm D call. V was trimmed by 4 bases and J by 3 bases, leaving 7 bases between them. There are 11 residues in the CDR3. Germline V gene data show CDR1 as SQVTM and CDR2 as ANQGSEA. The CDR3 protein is CSVGLVYEQYF. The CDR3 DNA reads TGCAGCGTTGGTCTAGTCTACGAGCAGTACTTC.

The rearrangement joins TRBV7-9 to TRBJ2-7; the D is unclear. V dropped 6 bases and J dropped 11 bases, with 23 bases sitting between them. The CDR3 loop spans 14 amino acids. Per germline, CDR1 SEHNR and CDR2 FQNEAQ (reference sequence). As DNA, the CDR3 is TGTGCCAGCAGTCCAAAGCCCCTCTTTTCCCGGGAGTACTTC. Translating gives CASSPKPLFSREYF.

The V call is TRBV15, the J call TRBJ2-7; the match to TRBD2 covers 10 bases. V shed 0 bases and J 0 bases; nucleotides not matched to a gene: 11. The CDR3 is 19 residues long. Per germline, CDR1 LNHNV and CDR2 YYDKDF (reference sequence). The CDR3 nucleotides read TGTGCCACCAGCAGAGATCTTAGGGTGGCTAGCGGGAGCTCCTACGAGCAGTACTTC. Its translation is CATSRDLRVASGSSYEQYF.

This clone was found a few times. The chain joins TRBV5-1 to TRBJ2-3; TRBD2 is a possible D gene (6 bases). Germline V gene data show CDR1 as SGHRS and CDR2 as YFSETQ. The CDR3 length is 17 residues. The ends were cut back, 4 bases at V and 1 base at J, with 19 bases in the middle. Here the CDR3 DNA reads TGCGCCAGCAGCAGGTCATTCGGGGGTCGGGGCACAGATACGCAGTATTTT. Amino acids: CASSRSFGGRGTDTQYF.

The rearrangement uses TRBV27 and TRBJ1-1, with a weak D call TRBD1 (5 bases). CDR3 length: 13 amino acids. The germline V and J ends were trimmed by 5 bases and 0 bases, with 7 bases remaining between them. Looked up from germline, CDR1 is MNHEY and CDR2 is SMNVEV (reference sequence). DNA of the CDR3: TGTGCCAGCAGTACAGGAATGAACACTGAAGCTTTCTTT. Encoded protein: CASSTGMNTEAFF.

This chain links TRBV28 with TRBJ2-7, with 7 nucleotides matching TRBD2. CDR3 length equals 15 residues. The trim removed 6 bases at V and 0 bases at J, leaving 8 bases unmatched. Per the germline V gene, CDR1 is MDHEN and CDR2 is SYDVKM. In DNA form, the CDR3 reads TGTGCCAGCAGCCGGACTAGGGTAAGCTCCTACGAGCAGTACTTC. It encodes CASSRTRVSSYEQYF. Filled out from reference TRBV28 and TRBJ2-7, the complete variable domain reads DVKVTQSSRYLVKRTGEKVFLECVQDMDHENMFWYRQDPGLGLRLIYFSYDVKMKEKGDIPEGYSVSREKKERFSLILESASTNQTSMYLCASSRTRVSSYEQYFGPGTRLTVT.

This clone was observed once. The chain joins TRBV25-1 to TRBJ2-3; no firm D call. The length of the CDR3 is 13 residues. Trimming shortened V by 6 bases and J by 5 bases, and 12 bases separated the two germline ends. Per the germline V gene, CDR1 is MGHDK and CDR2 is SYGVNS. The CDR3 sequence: CASSREPGDTQYF. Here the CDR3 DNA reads TGTGCCAGCAGCAGAGAGCCAGGAGATACGCAGTATTTT.

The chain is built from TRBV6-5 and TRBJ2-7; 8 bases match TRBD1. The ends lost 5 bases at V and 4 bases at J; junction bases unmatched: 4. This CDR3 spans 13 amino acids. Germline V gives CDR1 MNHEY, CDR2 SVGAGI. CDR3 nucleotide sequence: TGTGCCAGCAGTCGGGACAGGACGTACGAGCAGTACTTC. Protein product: CASSRDRTYEQYF.

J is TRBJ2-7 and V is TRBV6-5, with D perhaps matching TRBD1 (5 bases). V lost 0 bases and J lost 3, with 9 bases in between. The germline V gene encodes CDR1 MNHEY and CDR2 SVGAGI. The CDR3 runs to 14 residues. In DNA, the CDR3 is TGTGCCAGCAGTTACTCCGACGGACACTACGAGCAGTACTTC. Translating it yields CASSYSDGHYEQYF.

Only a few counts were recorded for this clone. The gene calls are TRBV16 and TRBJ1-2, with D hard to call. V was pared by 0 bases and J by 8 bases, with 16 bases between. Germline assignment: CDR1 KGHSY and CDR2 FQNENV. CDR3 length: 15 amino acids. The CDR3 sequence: CASSQSRVTGHGYTF. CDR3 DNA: TGTGCCAGCAGCCAATCCCGCGTAACGGGTCACGGCTACACCTTC.